These T cell receptor beta chains were read from a single sample in a study of T cell repertoires in cytomegalovirus infection. TCRdb reanalysed the reads using MiXCR and keeps one entry per CDR3 protein. Of approximately 1,000,000 distinct CDR3 sequences listed, around 30% are singletons. Their cognate antigens are unknown. Sequencing was performed on cultured CD8+ T cells from PBMCs, taken from culture after CMV antigen stimulation. Receptor source: a human donor in good health (CMV status not recorded). Some clones in this sample may be carry-over from other donors' samples. Each CDR3 is given with its conserved first and last residue. A D gene is named only where the DNA matches it firmly. Size is stated for part of the rows, as once, few or many counts, or as a class when the clone is expanded.

abundance	d_gene	v_gene	j_gene	CDR3aa	CDR3nt
-	TRBD2	TRBV12-3/TRBV12-4	TRBJ2-2	CASSFLAGSNTGELFF	TGTGCCAGCAGTTTCTTAGCGGGGAGTAACACCGGGGAGCTGTTTTTT
-	-	TRBV6-2/TRBV6-3	TRBJ2-2	CASSYADWAGELFF	TGTGCCAGCAGTTACGCCGATTGGGCCGGGGAGCTGTTTTTT
many	TRBD1	TRBV27	TRBJ1-1	CAVHPGGNTEAFF	TGTGCCGTCCACCCAGGGGGAAACACTGAAGCTTTCTTT
-	-	TRBV6-1	TRBJ1-2	CASSEQNTLGYGYTF	TGTGCCAGCAGTGAACAAAACACCCTGGGCTATGGCTACACCTTC
-	-	TRBV6-2/TRBV6-3	TRBJ2-3	CASAIAGRSTDTQYF	TGTGCCAGCGCCATTGCAGGTCGTAGCACAGATACGCAGTATTTT
-	-	TRBV19	TRBJ2-7	CASSIGSEQYF	TGTGCCAGTAGTATAGGTTCCGAGCAGTACTTC
-	TRBD1	TRBV7-2	TRBJ2-7	CASSLVTGQGSLEQYF	TGTGCCAGCAGCTTAGTTACCGGACAGGGATCCCTCGAGCAGTACTTC
few	-	TRBV7-9	TRBJ1-1	CASSLAEGVTEAFF	TGTGCCAGCAGCTTAGCAGAGGGGGTGACTGAAGCTTTCTTT
-	TRBD2	TRBV6-2/TRBV6-3	TRBJ2-3	CATSEGLAGVSDTQYF	TGTGCCACCTCGGAGGGACTAGCGGGGGTATCAGATACGCAGTATTTT
many	TRBD1	TRBV7-2	TRBJ2-3	CASSSRQGLSPDTQYF	TGTGCCAGCAGCTCAAGACAGGGGTTAAGCCCAGATACGCAGTATTTT
-	-	TRBV5-6	TRBJ2-4	CASSLEEGLNIQYF	TGTGCCAGCAGCTTGGAGGAGGGCTTGAACATTCAGTACTTC
many	-	TRBV7-8	TRBJ2-1	CASSLVLLAGASDEQFF	TGTGCCAGCAGCTTGGTACTATTGGCGGGGGCCTCCGATGAGCAGTTCTTC
-	TRBD1	TRBV12-5	TRBJ2-7	CASGFYPWTGGNEQYF	TGTGCTAGTGGTTTCTACCCTTGGACAGGGGGCAACGAGCAGTACTTC
-	-	TRBV13	TRBJ1-1	CASSLLAGANTEAFF	TGTGCCAGCAGCCTGTTAGCGGGGGCGAACACTGAAGCTTTCTTT
-	TRBD2	TRBV20-1	TRBJ2-2	CSATSTSAGILTGELFF	TGCAGTGCTACCTCTACTAGCGCAGGCATACTCACCGGGGAGCTGTTTTTT
few	TRBD2	TRBV27	TRBJ2-1	CASSPYAGGPNNEQFF	TGTGCCAGCAGCCCTTACGCGGGGGGCCCGAACAATGAGCAGTTCTTC
-	-	TRBV6-6	TRBJ2-2	CAIGGPTGELFF	TGTGCCATCGGGGGTCCCACCGGGGAGCTGTTTTTT
few	TRBD1	TRBV20-1	TRBJ1-6	CSARTRQGPPAFHF	TGCAGTGCTAGAACGAGACAGGGACCCCCTGCCTTCCACTTT
-	-	TRBV27	TRBJ1-1	CASSFGNWGTEAFF	TGTGCCAGCAGTTTCGGCAATTGGGGCACTGAAGCTTTCTTT
few	TRBD1	TRBV11-2	TRBJ1-2	CASSGTGGFRGYTF	TGTGCCAGCAGTGGGACAGGGGGCTTTCGTGGCTACACCTTC
few	-	TRBV7-9	TRBJ2-7	CASSLELFYEQYF	TGTGCCAGCAGCTTAGAACTCTTCTACGAGCAGTACTTC
many	-	TRBV28	TRBJ1-2	CASRTPGQRYGYTF	TGTGCCAGCAGAACCCCGGGACAACGCTATGGCTACACCTTC
-	-	TRBV20-1	TRBJ2-7	CSARDPDRLSYEQYF	TGCAGTGCTAGAGACCCTGACCGCCTCTCCTACGAGCAGTACTTC
-	-	TRBV4-1	TRBJ2-3	CASSQEEAVNTDTQYF	TGCGCCAGCAGCCAAGAAGAAGCTGTCAACACAGATACGCAGTATTTT
-	-	TRBV7-8	TRBJ1-1	CASSLLEGGGTEAFF	TGTGCCAGCAGCTTGTTGGAGGGCGGCGGCACTGAAGCTTTCTTT
-	-	TRBV7-6	TRBJ2-5	CASSLVLGRQETQYF	TGTGCCAGCAGCTTAGTTTTAGGACGGCAAGAGACCCAGTACTTC
many	TRBD1	TRBV7-2	TRBJ1-3	CASSADRVISGNTIYF	TGTGCCAGCAGCGCCGACAGGGTCATCTCTGGAAACACCATATATTTT
-	-	TRBV27	TRBJ2-2	CASSSGLTGELFF	TGTGCCAGCAGTTCCGGACTAACCGGGGAGCTGTTTTTT
few	-	TRBV29-1	TRBJ2-6	CSVPRGGDSGANVLTF	TGCAGCGTTCCCCGGGGCGGGGATTCTGGGGCCAACGTCCTGACTTTC
-	TRBD1	TRBV9	TRBJ1-6	CASSPRRGNSPLHF	TGTGCCAGCAGCCCCCGCAGGGGGAATTCACCCCTCCACTTT
-	TRBD1	TRBV6-5	TRBJ1-6	CASKSVTGGYHNSPLHF	TGTGCCAGCAAGAGCGTTACAGGGGGATATCATAATTCACCCCTCCACTTT
-	-	TRBV7-6	TRBJ1-1	CASSNTQGITEAFF	TGTGCCAGCAGCAATACACAGGGTATCACTGAAGCTTTCTTT
-	TRBD1	TRBV5-5	TRBJ1-5	CASSRTGEYQPQHF	TGTGCCAGCAGCCGGACAGGGGAATATCAGCCCCAGCATTTT
-	-	TRBV6-5	TRBJ2-3	CASSFGLGQYF	TGTGCCAGCAGTTTTGGTCTCGGGCAGTATTTT
-	-	TRBV4-1	TRBJ2-7	CASSQVTSGTYEQYF	TGCGCCAGCAGCCAAGTCACTAGTGGGACCTACGAGCAGTACTTC
few	-	TRBV9	TRBJ2-2	CASSAGGRPIAGELFF	TGTGCCAGCAGCGCCGGGGGGCGACCGATCGCCGGGGAGCTGTTTTTT
-	-	TRBV7-4	TRBJ1-2	CASIYSGADGCTF	TGTGCCAGCATTTATTCAGGGGCGGATGGCTGCACCTTC
few	TRBD2	TRBV10-3	TRBJ2-5	CAIKGAQRGVQETQYF	TGTGCCATCAAGGGAGCCCAGCGGGGGGTCCAAGAGACCCAGTACTTC
-	-	TRBV5-1	TRBJ1-1	CASSFGITNTEAFF	TGCGCCAGCAGCTTCGGCATCACGAACACTGAAGCTTTCTTT
-	-	TRBV4-1	TRBJ1-5	CAGSQVRGGTQPQHF	TGCGCCGGCAGCCAAGTGAGGGGGGGTACCCAGCCCCAGCATTTT
-	TRBD1	TRBV6-8	TRBJ2-7	CASRPPGQGAHEQYF	TGTGCCAGCAGACCACCGGGACAGGGGGCCCACGAGCAGTACTTC
-	-	TRBV10-3	TRBJ2-5	CAISAAEQSQETQYF	TGTGCCATCAGTGCGGCCGAACAGAGCCAAGAGACCCAGTACTTC
-	TRBD1	TRBV6-5	TRBJ1-5	CASSTLGQGGNQPQHF	TGTGCCAGCAGTACCCTGGGACAGGGGGGCAATCAGCCCCAGCATTTT
-	-	TRBV14	TRBJ2-7	CASSHGYSYEQYF	TGTGCCAGCAGCCACGGGTATTCCTACGAGCAGTACTTC
many	-	TRBV6-1	TRBJ2-6	CASAGITGANVLTF	TGTGCCAGCGCGGGGATAACTGGGGCCAACGTCCTGACTTTC
few	TRBD1	TRBV19	TRBJ2-7	CATQGTGGIYEQYF	TGTGCCACCCAGGGGACAGGGGGAATCTACGAGCAGTACTTC
-	-	TRBV7-9	TRBJ2-5	CASSPRTAQEETQYF	TGTGCCAGCAGCCCCCGGACAGCCCAAGAGGAGACCCAGTACTTC
-	-	TRBV20-1	TRBJ2-1	CSALSGGSYNEQFF	TGCAGTGCTTTAAGTGGGGGCTCCTACAATGAGCAGTTCTTC
few	-	TRBV4-1	TRBJ2-3	CASSQDLGKPTDTQYF	TGCGCCAGCAGCCAAGATCTCGGCAAGCCCACAGATACGCAGTATTTT
-	-	TRBV15	TRBJ1-5	CATSRDALSSNQPQHF	TGTGCCACCAGCAGAGACGCCCTTTCGAGCAATCAGCCCCAGCATTTT
-	-	TRBV19	TRBJ2-2	CASSITDTGELFF	TGTGCCAGTAGTATCACAGACACCGGGGAGCTGTTTTTT